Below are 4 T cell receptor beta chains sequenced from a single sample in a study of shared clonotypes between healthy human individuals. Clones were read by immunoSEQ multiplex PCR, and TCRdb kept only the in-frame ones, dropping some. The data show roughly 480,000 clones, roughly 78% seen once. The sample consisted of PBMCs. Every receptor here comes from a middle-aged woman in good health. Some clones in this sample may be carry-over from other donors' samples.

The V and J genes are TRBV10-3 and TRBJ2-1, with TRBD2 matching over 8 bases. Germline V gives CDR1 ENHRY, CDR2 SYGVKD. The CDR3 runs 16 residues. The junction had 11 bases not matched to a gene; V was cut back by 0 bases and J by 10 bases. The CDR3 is CAISESTSGKTTEQFF. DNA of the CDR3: TGTGCCATCAGTGAGTCCACTAGCGGAAAAACCACGGAGCAGTTCTTC.

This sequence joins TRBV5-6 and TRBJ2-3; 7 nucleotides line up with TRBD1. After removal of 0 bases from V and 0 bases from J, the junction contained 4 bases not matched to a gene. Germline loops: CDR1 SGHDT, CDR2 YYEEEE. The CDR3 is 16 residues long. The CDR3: CASSLVGGWSTDTQYF. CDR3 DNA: TGTGCCAGCAGCTTGGTAGGGGGCTGGAGCACAGATACGCAGTATTTT.

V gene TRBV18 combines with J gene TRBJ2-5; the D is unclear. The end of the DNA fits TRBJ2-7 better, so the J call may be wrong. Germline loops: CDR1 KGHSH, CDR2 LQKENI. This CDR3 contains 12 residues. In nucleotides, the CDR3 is TGTGCCAGCTCCCCCGACCCTTACGAGCAGTACTTC. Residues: CASSPDPYEQYF.

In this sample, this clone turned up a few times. CDR3 loop: CATSRDLNGNTEAFF. The CDR3 DNA is TGTGCCACCAGCAGAGATCTGAACGGGAACACTGAAGCTTTCTTT. The gene calls are TRBV15 and TRBJ1-1, with D uncertain. Trimming shortened V by 0 bases and J by 1 base, and 9 bases separated the two germline ends. The CDR3 spans 15 residues. Germline CDR1 and CDR2: LNHNV and YYDKDF (reference sequence).